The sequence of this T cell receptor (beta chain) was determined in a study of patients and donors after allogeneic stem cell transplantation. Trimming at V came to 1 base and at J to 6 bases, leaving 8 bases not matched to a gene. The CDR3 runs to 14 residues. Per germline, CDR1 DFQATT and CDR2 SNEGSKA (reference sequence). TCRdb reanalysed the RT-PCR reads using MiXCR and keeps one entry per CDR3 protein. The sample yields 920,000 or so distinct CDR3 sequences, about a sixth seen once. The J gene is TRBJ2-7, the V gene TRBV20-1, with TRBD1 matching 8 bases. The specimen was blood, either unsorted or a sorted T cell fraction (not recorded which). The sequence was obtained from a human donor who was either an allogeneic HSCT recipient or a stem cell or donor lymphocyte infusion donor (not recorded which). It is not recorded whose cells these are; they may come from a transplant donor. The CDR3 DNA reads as TGCAGTGCTAGAGCCAGGACAGGGCAGGTCGAGCAGTACTTC. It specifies CSARARTGQVEQYF.